The clone carrying this T cell receptor (beta chain) turned up a few times. TCRdb fed the RT-PCR reads into MiXCR, producing one record per CDR3 protein. The sample lists more than 150,000 distinct CDR3 sequences, 41% occurring once. The data originate from a study of patients and donors after allogeneic stem cell transplantation. Germline V lookup: CDR1 MDHEN, CDR2 SYDVKM. The V segment lost 7 bases and the J segment 0 bases; nucleotides outside the gene matches: 4. This CDR3 has 14 amino acids. Source material: blood, either unsorted or a sorted T cell fraction (not recorded which). The clonotype comes from a human donor who was either an allogeneic HSCT recipient or a stem cell or donor lymphocyte infusion donor (not recorded which). It is not recorded whose cells these are; they may come from a transplant donor. J is TRBJ1-2 and V is TRBV28; TRBD1 matches at 8 bases. The CDR3 region has the DNA TGTGCCAGCATTCAACAGGGGGCTAACTATGGCTACACCTTC. It is translated as CASIQQGANYGYTF.